A selection of T cell receptor beta chains follows, all from one sample in a study of cytomegalovirus exposure and HLA in healthy donors. The table came from immunoSEQ multiplex PCR; TCRdb's copy has only in-frame clones and leaves some out. The table lists roughly 240,000 clones, roughly 82% of them singletons. Sequencing was carried out using PBMCs. The receptors stem from a woman between 40 and 50 years old in good health and CMV-seropositive. Each CDR3 is given with its conserved first and last residue. The D gene is left open where the match is weak. Some rows have no size entry. The others give once, few or many, or a class for an expanded clone.

>TRBJ2-7|18|TRBV5-1|once|NA
CASSFLRGQVGGGNEQYF
TGCGCCAGCAGCTTTCTACGGGGACAGGTGGGGGGGGGAAACGAGCAGTACTTC
>TRBJ2-2|15|TRBV5-5|NA|NA
CASSYWTINTGELFF
TGTGCCAGCAGCTACTGGACTATTAACACCGGGGAGCTGTTTTTT
>TRBJ2-1|12|TRBV25-1|once|NA
CASSESGATSFF
TGTGCCAGCAGTGAATCCGGAGCCACTTCGTTCTTC
>TRBJ2-2|15|TRBV5-1|NA|TRBD1
CASRDRQGNTGELFF
TGCGCCAGCAGGGATAGACAGGGGAACACCGGGGAGCTGTTTTTT
>TRBJ2-7|14|TRBV18|NA|TRBD1
CASSSTGSSYEQYF
TGTGCCAGCTCATCGACAGGGAGCTCCTACGAGCAGTACTTC
>TRBJ2-3|15|TRBV7-3|NA|NA
CASSRGGGSTDTQYF
TGTGCCAGCAGCCGAGGTGGCGGAAGCACAGATACGCAGTATTTT
>TRBJ2-6|17|TRBV7-9|NA|NA
CSSSFGRGRTGANVLTF
TGTTCCAGCAGCTTTGGCAGGGGGAGGACTGGGGCCAACGTCCTGACTTTC
>TRBJ1-4|15|TRBV6-5|NA|NA
CASSYSTGIGEKLFF
TGTGCCAGCAGTTACTCGACGGGGATCGGTGAAAAACTGTTTTTT
>TRBJ1-3|14|TRBV4-1|NA|TRBD1
CASSATGTGNTIYF
TGCGCCAGCAGCGCGACAGGGACCGGAAACACCATATATTTT
>TRBJ2-7|15|TRBV19|NA|NA
CASSAAVPGAYEQYF
TGTGCCAGTAGTGCCGCAGTGCCGGGGGCCTACGAGCAGTACTTC
>TRBJ2-7|14|TRBV5-4|few|TRBD2
CASSFALAGGEQYF
TGTGCCAGCAGCTTCGCACTAGCGGGGGGTGAGCAGTACTTC
>TRBJ2-3|16|TRBV19|NA|TRBD1
CASSSPGQGAGDTQYF
TGTGCCAGTAGTAGCCCTGGACAGGGGGCTGGAGATACGCAGTATTTT
>TRBJ1-1|14|TRBV12-5|once|NA
CASGSGGRDTEAFF
TGTGCTAGTGGTTCTGGGGGCAGAGACACTGAAGCTTTCTTT
>TRBJ1-2|16|TRBV18|NA|NA
CASSPIPEASNYGYTF
TGTGCCAGCTCCCCCATTCCCGAGGCCTCTAACTATGGCTACACCTTC
>TRBJ1-3|16|TRBV10-3|NA|TRBD1
CAIKDPGQGSGNTIYF
TGTGCCATCAAGGACCCGGGACAGGGTTCTGGAAACACCATATATTTT
>TRBJ2-3|15|TRBV7-3|NA|NA
CASSSRGTAFDTQYF
TGTGCCAGCAGCAGTCGGGGAACGGCGTTCGATACGCAGTATTTT
>TRBJ2-2|16|TRBV27|NA|TRBD2
CASSFGLAANTGELFF
TGTGCCAGCAGTTTCGGACTAGCGGCTAACACCGGGGAGCTGTTTTTT
>TRBJ2-3|16|TRBV18|NA|TRBD2
CASSPLAGGGTDTQYF
TGTGCCAGCTCACCCCTAGCGGGGGGCGGCACAGATACGCAGTATTTT
>TRBJ2-7|16|TRBV4-1|once|NA
CASSQDQVAGVYEQYF
TGCGCCAGCAGCCAAGATCAAGTGGCAGGGGTCTACGAGCAGTACTTC
>TRBJ1-5|12|TRBV7-9|NA|NA
CASSLPDQPQHF
TGTGCCAGCAGTCTCCCCGATCAGCCCCAGCATTTT
>TRBJ2-5|15|TRBV9|NA|NA
CASSVSRGLLETQYF
TGTGCCAGCAGCGTGTCTAGGGGTCTGCTGGAGACCCAGTACTTC
>TRBJ2-3|15|TRBV4-3|NA|TRBD2
CASSPSGCGTDTQYF
TGCGCCAGCAGCCCTAGCGGGTGTGGAACAGATACGCAGTATTTT
>TRBJ2-1|16|TRBV7-3|NA|TRBD2
CASSLRAGDSYNEQFF
TGTGCCAGCAGCCTAAGGGCGGGAGATTCCTACAATGAGCAGTTCTTC
>TRBJ2-3|16|TRBV9|NA|NA
CASSVGVSARTDTQYF
TGTGCCAGCAGCGTAGGGGTTAGCGCACGCACAGATACGCAGTATTTT
>TRBJ1-2|16|TRBV4-3|NA|TRBD1
CASSPEGAQGNYGYTF
TGCGCCAGCAGCCCCGAGGGGGCACAGGGGAACTATGGCTACACCTTC
>TRBJ1-1|13|TRBV30|NA|NA
CAWKRVSNTGAFF
TGTGCCTGGAAACGGGTTTCGAACACTGGAGCTTTCTTT
>TRBJ2-2|18|TRBV15|NA|TRBD2
CATSRSTSGRARGGELFF
TGTGCCACCAGCAGATCGACTAGCGGGAGGGCCAGAGGCGGGGAGCTGTTTTTT
>TRBJ2-7|16|TRBV27|NA|NA
CASSLSGSLSSYEQYF
TGTGCCAGCAGTCTGTCCGGGTCTCTGAGCTCCTACGAGCAGTACTTC
>TRBJ2-6|14|TRBV19|few|NA
CASRGGSGANVLTF
TGTGCCAGTAGGGGGGGTTCTGGGGCCAACGTCCTGACTTTC
>TRBJ2-6|17|TRBV7-6|NA|TRBD2
CASRPLAGEAGANVLTF
TGTGCCAGCAGACCACTAGCGGGAGAGGCTGGGGCCAACGTCCTGACTTTC
>TRBJ1-3|14|TRBV30|NA|NA
CAWESGFSGNTIYF
TGTGCCTGGGAGTCGGGGTTCTCTGGAAACACCATATATTTT
>TRBJ1-5|17|TRBV5-6|NA|TRBD1
CASSLEAGQGGNQPQHF
TGTGCCAGCAGCTTGGAAGCGGGACAGGGAGGCAATCAGCCCCAGCATTTT
>TRBJ2-3|15|TRBV15|NA|TRBD1
CATSRDRQGAGTQYF
TGTGCCACCAGCAGAGATCGGCAGGGGGCTGGGACGCAGTATTTT
>TRBJ2-7|16|TRBV4-3|NA|TRBD2
CASSPGTSGRGDEQYF
TGCGCCAGCAGCCCCGGGACTAGCGGGCGGGGTGACGAGCAGTACTTC
>TRBJ1-1|13|TRBV6-5|NA|TRBD1
CASSYQGTGEAFF
TGTGCCAGCAGTTACCAAGGGACAGGGGAAGCTTTCTTT
>TRBJ2-3|13|TRBV12-5|once|NA
CASGYGRADTQYF
TGTGCTAGTGGTTACGGGAGAGCGGATACGCAGTATTTT
>TRBJ2-1|16|TRBV4-2|NA|NA
CASSQRDGEPYNEQFF
TGTGCCAGCAGCCAACGCGACGGAGAACCCTACAATGAGCAGTTCTTC
>TRBJ2-1|17|TRBV7-9|once|NA
CASSSTQGLRIDNEQFF
TGTGCCAGCAGCTCGACACAGGGCCTACGGATTGACAATGAGCAGTTCTTC
>TRBJ1-2|16|TRBV6-5|NA|NA
CASSYLPLRVNYGYTF
TGTGCCAGCAGTTACTTACCCTTGAGAGTCAACTATGGCTACACCTTC
>TRBJ2-3|14|TRBV2|NA|NA
CASSRDLITDTQYF
TGTGCCAGCAGCCGGGATTTAATCACAGATACGCAGTATTTT
>TRBJ1-1|15|TRBV19|NA|TRBD1
CASSPPGDRNTEAFF
TGTGCCAGTAGTCCCCCGGGGGACAGGAACACTGAAGCTTTCTTT
>TRBJ2-2|16|TRBV7-9|NA|TRBD2
CASSSSGTSGSGELFF
TGTGCCAGCAGCTCCTCCGGGACTAGCGGGAGTGGGGAGCTGTTTTTT
>TRBJ2-5|14|TRBV5-6|NA|NA
CASSLAGGEETQYF
TGTGCCAGCAGCTTGGCGGGGGGCGAAGAGACCCAGTACTTC
>TRBJ2-5|15|TRBV4-1|NA|NA
CASSQVGGIQETQYF
TGCGCCAGCAGCCAAGTTGGCGGGATTCAAGAGACCCAGTACTTC
>TRBJ2-1|17|TRBV2|NA|NA
CASRRTLLLRGDNEQFF
TGTGCCAGCAGAAGAACCCTCCTCTTGCGGGGAGACAATGAGCAGTTCTTC
>TRBJ2-3|14|TRBV29-1|NA|NA
CSVVSQRSTDTQYF
TGCAGCGTTGTCAGCCAGCGGAGCACAGATACGCAGTATTTT
>TRBJ1-6|13|TRBV30|NA|NA
CAWEVGGNSPLHF
TGTGCCTGGGAGGTAGGAGGGAATTCACCCCTCCACTTT
>TRBJ2-1|16|TRBV7-2|NA|TRBD2
CASSLVRSSGNNEQFF
TGTGCCAGCAGCTTAGTTCGGTCTAGCGGGAACAATGAGCAGTTCTTC